This TCR beta chain was recorded in a study of blood T cell repertoires in COVID-19. Study as a whole: Both acute and convalescent COVID-19 samples were obtained from the United States, Italy and Spain. PBMCs, B-cell-depleted T cells, or T cells provided the cDNA or gDNA that made up the material.

CDR1 is SGHVS, CDR2 FQNEAQ, per germline. CDR3 size: 17 residues. V lost 4 bases, J lost 6 bases, and 24 bases lay in between. In the original analysis: Using reference gene primer amplification, nucleated cell counts were estimated. Profiling relied on immunoSEQ multiplex PCR, and the TCRdb table lists in-frame clones only, not all of them. Clonal size and the V and J genes are those of that table, whereas D and trimming came from the DNA. The sample consists of roughly 150,000 clones, approximately 80% of them appearing once. Sample: peripheral blood. The V gene is TRBV7-8, the J gene TRBJ2-5, with D possibly TRBD2 on 6 matching bases. The receptor was isolated from a woman older than 75 with acute or convalescent COVID-19. In DNA form, the CDR3 reads TGTGCCAGCAGCTCACTGCTATCCGGGACTGCGGCAAAGACCCAGTACTTC. Its translation is CASSSLLSGTAAKTQYF.